This TCR beta chain came from a study of T cell repertoires in cytomegalovirus infection (dated 2019 in TCRdb). Looking at the study overall: Donor HLA type was relevant to the analysis, because carriage of CMV infection together with the matching HLA type was indicated by public TCR beta signatures.

Broad study findings and their caveats: The ex vivo response was dominated by HLA-C-restricted CMV-specific TCR beta clonotypes, which also provided the single most frequent clonotype in two of eight donors. Cumulative frequency of public TCR beta family members discriminated carriers of CMV infection plus the relevant HLA type in this cohort and an independent 352-donor cohort.

CDR1 SGHDT and CDR2 YYEEEE are derived from the germline V gene. From its cysteine to its phenylalanine, the CDR3 spans 15 amino acids. Only CDR3 DNA remains: 45 bases, in frame from the first base. V is shortened by 3 bases, J by 0 bases, and the region joining them spans 11 bases. Sequencing was carried out with an Illumina HiSeq 1500. TCRdb handled the public reads itself, with Q25 trimming in fastp and clone calling in MiXCR, and kept productive beta chains. Entries are consolidated by CDR3 protein sequence, retaining the most common genes and DNA. For this sample the table gives under 200,000 distinct CDR3 sequences, of which over 25% were detected only once. The top ten constitute approximately 31% of the sample. This clonotype was recorded a few times. Its antigen has not been determined. Base qualities are not recorded, but no much larger clone differs from it by a single base.

This chain joins TRBV5-6 to TRBJ2-3; matching of 6 bases hints at TRBD1 as the D gene. Sequenced material: PBMCs. This receptor was taken from a human donor in good health (CMV status not recorded). Some clones in this sample may be carry-over from other donors' samples. The nucleotide sequence is TGTGCCAGCAGCTCCCTCGGGACAAGCACAGATACGCAGTATTTT. It codes for CASSSLGTSTDTQYF.